The source of this TCR beta chain is a study of T cell responses to AZD1222 COVID-19 vaccine. Study overall: Second-dose intervals of approximately 4 or approximately 12 weeks were pooled.

Note on this clone: The target antigen is unknown.

Study conclusions and caveats: Every sample of the repertoires postdated the peak T cell response. White British people made up most donors, females outnumbered males, and clonal diversity was possibly underestimated.

The CDR3 runs to 16 residues. Germline V gene sequence: CDR1 SEHNR, CDR2 FQNEAQ (reference sequence). Trimming took off 3 bases at V and 0 bases at J, with 9 bases between the two ends. Clones were sequenced by immunoSEQ multiplex PCR, and TCRdb holds only the in-frame ones, with some missing. The repertoire holds 100,000 or so clones, with 80% to 90% as singletons. This rearrangement joins TRBV7-9 to TRBJ2-6; possible D gene TRBD2, 5 bases. The receptor comes from an adult in good health. This material consisted of peripheral blood, taken on day 0 of AZD1222 vaccination. CDR3 amino acids: CASSLMGSSGANVLTF. The CDR3 nucleotides are TGTGCCAGCAGCTTGATGGGGAGCTCTGGGGCCAACGTCCTGACTTTC.